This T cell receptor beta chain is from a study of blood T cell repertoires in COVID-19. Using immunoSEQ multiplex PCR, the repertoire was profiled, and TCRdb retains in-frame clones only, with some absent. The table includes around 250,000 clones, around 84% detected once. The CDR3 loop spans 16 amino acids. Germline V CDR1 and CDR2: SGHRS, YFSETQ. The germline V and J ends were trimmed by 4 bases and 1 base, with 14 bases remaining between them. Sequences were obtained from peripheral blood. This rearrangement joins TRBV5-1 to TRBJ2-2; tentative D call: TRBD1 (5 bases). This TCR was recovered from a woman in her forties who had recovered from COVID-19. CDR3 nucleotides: TGCGCCAGCAGCGTCATGGGGCCCCAGAACACCGGGGAGCTGTTTTTT. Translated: CASSVMGPQNTGELFF.